The source of this T cell receptor (beta chain) is a study of CD8 T cells in Susac syndrome. General observations from the study: The authors acknowledged that their TCR sequencing and HLA analysis involved a relatively small number of individuals.

A quantity of roughly 0.5 to 1 ug RNA underwent reverse transcription using random hexamers. The TCR beta CDR3 was amplified by immunoSEQ multiplex PCR across 54 Vbeta, 13 Jbeta. MiXCR, applied by TCRdb to the immunoSEQ multiplex PCR reads, yields one record per CDR3 protein. The table has approximately 110,000 distinct CDR3 sequences, roughly 93% seen once. Worth noting for this clonotype: Its specificity is not known.

The germline V gene encodes CDR1 MDHEN and CDR2 SYDVKM. Trimming left V 2 bases short and J 0 bases short, with 7 bases between. CDR3 length equals 14 residues. The sequenced target, TCR beta, came from blood CD8+ and CD4+ T cells. TEMRA cells were FACS-enriched, unlike CD8+ and CD4+ T cells, which were negatively isolated. V is TRBV28 and J is TRBJ1-1; no reliable D call. The clonotype originates from a human donor with multiple sclerosis. The sequencing sample was made of CD8+ T cells from PBMCs. CDR3: CASSLRRMNTEAFF. The CDR3 DNA is TGTGCCAGCAGTTTACGACGGATGAACACTGAAGCTTTCTTT. Combining the CDR3 with reference TRBV28 and TRBJ1-1 gives the whole variable domain DVKVTQSSRYLVKRTGEKVFLECVQDMDHENMFWYRQDPGLGLRLIYFSYDVKMKEKGDIPEGYSVSREKKERFSLILESASTNQTSMYLCASSLRRMNTEAFFGQGTRLTVV.